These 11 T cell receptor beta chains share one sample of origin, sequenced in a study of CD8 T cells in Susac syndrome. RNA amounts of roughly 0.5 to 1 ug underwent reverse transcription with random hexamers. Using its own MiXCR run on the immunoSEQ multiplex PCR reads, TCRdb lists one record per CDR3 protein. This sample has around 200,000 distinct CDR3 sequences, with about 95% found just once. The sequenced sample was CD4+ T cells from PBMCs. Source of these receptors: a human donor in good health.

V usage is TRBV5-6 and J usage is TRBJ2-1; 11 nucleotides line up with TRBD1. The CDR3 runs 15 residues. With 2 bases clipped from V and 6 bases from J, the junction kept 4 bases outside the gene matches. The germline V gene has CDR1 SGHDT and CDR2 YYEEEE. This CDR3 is CASSFGDRGSNEQFF. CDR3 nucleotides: TGTGCCAGCAGCTTCGGGGACAGGGGGAGCAATGAGCAGTTCTTC. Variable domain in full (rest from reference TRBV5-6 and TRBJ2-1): DAGVTQSPTHLIKTRGQQVTLRCSPKSGHDTVSWYQQALGQGPQFIFQYYEEEERQRGNFPDRFSGHQFPNYSSELNVNALLLGDSALYLCASSFGDRGSNEQFFGPGTRLTVL.

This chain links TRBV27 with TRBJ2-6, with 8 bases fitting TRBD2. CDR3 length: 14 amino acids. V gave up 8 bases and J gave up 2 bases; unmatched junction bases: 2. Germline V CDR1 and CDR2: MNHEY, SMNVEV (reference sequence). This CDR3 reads CASQAGAGANVLTF. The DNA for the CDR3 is TGTGCCAGCCAAGCGGGAGCTGGGGCCAACGTCCTGACTTTC.

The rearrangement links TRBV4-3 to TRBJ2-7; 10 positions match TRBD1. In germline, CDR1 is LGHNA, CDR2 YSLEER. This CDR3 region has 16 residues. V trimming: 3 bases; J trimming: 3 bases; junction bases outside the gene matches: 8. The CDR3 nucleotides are TGCGCCAGCAGCCATCTCCGGACAGGGGGATTCTACGAGCAGTACTTC. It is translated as CASSHLRTGGFYEQYF.

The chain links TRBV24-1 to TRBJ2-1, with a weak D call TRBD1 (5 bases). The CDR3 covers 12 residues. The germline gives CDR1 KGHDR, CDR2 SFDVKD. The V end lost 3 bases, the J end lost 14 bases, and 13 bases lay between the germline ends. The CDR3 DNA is TGTGCCACCAGTGATCAGGGCCTGCGGAAGTTCTTC. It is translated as CATSDQGLRKFF.

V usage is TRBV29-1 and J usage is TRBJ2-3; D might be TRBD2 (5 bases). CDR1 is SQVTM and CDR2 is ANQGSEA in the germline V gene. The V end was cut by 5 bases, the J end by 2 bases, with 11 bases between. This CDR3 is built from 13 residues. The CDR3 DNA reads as TGCAGCGTTTTTGGCGGACTCACAGATACGCAGTATTTT. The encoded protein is CSVFGGLTDTQYF.

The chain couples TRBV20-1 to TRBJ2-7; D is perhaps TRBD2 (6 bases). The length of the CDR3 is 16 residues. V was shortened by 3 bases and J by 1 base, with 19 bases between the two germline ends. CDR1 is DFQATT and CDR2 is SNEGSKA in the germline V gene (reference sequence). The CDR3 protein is CSASNPRDSLSYEQYV. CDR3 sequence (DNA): TGCAGTGCTAGCAACCCCCGGGACTCCCTGTCCTACGAGCAGTACGTC.

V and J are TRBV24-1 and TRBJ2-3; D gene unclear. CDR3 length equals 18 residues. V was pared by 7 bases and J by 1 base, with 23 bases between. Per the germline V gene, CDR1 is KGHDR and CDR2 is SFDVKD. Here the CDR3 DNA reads TGTGCCACCAGATTGACACCGCCTAGGAATATTGGCACAGATACGCAGTATTTT. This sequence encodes CATRLTPPRNIGTDTQYF.

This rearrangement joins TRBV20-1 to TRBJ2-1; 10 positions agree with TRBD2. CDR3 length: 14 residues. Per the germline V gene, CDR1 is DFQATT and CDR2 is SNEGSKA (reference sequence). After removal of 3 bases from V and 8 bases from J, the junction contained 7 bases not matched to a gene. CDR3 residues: CSARSWLAGDEQFF. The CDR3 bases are TGCAGTGCTAGGTCGTGGCTAGCGGGAGATGAGCAGTTCTTC.

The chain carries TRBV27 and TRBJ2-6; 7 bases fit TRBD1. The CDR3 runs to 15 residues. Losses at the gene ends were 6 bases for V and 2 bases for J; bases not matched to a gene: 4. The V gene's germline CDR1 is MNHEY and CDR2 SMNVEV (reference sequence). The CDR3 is CASRSRGTGANVLTF. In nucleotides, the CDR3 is TGTGCCAGCAGATCCAGGGGGACTGGGGCCAACGTCCTGACTTTC.

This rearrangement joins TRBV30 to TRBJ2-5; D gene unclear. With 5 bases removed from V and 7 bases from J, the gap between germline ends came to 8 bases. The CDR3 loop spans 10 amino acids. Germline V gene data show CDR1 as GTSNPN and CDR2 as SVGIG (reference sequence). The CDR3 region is CAWGSGTQYF. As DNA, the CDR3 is TGTGCCTGGGGTAGTGGGACCCAGTACTTC.

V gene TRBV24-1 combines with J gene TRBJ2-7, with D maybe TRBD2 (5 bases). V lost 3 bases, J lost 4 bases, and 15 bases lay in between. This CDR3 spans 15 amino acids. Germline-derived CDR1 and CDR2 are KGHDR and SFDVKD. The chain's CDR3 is CATSDQRAAEYEQYV. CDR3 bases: TGTGCCACCAGTGATCAGAGGGCAGCAGAATACGAGCAGTACGTC.